The 10 T cell receptor beta chains below all came from one sample that was sequenced in a study of T cells in Graves' hyperthyroidism and ophthalmopathy. Amplification yielded TCR beta CDR3 regions, with RNA transcripts as the source. Primed by the HTBI set, a first-round RT-PCR was run on the TCR CDR3. TCRdb ran MiXCR on the multiplex PCR reads and lists one entry per CDR3 protein. The sample records over 200,000 distinct CDR3 sequences, 14% to 15% being singletons. Sample: blood. All receptors come from a woman between 40 and 55 years old with Graves' hyperthyroidism that later progressed to Graves' ophthalmopathy.

This clonotype came up many times. V is TRBV6-1 and J is TRBJ1-6, with D hard to call. This CDR3 comprises 12 residues. Germline CDR1 and CDR2: MNHNS and SASEGT. The V end was cut by 5 bases, the J end by 10 bases, with 9 bases between. Here the CDR3 reads CASSTNGSPLHF. The DNA for the CDR3 is TGTGCCAGCAGTACCAATGGGTCACCCCTCCACTTT.

This clonotype came up many times. V is TRBV27 and J is TRBJ2-7, with 7 bases fitting TRBD2. This CDR3 comprises 15 residues. V gave up 3 bases and J gave up 2 bases; unmatched junction bases: 7. Germline CDR1 MNHEY, CDR2 SMNVEV (reference sequence). The chain's CDR3 is CASSLSGAGAYEQYF. The CDR3 DNA follows: TGTGCCAGCAGTTTGTCCGGGGCGGGGGCCTACGAGCAGTACTTC.

Ten or more counts support this clonotype. The chain recombines TRBV20-1 with TRBJ1-2; D is perhaps TRBD1 (5 bases). The V and J ends lost 1 base and 3 bases respectively, with 12 bases between them. Germline V gives CDR1 DFQATT, CDR2 SNEGSKA (reference sequence). The CDR3 is 14 amino acids. The CDR3 region is CSARVGELDYGYTF. The CDR3 nucleotides are TGCAGTGCTAGAGTAGGGGAACTGGACTATGGCTACACCTTC.

With regard to this clonotype: Since a much larger clone is just one base distant, this may be a read error. The rearrangement uses TRBV29-1 and TRBJ2-1; D uncertain. This CDR3 is 11 amino acids long. Per the germline V gene, CDR1 is SQVTM and CDR2 is ANQGSEA. V was trimmed by 4 bases and J by 10 bases, leaving 11 bases between them. CDR3 DNA: TGCAGCGTTGTCAAGGGATACGAGCAGTTCTTC. Amino acids: CSVVKGYEQFF.

The rearrangement links TRBV28 to TRBJ2-3; 7 nucleotides line up with TRBD2. The CDR3 has 14 amino acids. The junction had 6 bases not matched to a gene; V was cut back by 6 bases and J by 3 bases. Germline V gene data show CDR1 as MDHEN and CDR2 as SYDVKM. In DNA form, the CDR3 reads TGTGCCAGCAGCGCGGGACTAAGGACAGATACGCAGTATTTT. This codes for CASSAGLRTDTQYF.

This chain links TRBV4-1 with TRBJ2-7; no clear D gene. In germline, CDR1 is MGHRA, CDR2 YSYEKL. This CDR3 comprises 11 residues. The V end lost 0 bases, the J end lost 9 bases, and 6 bases lay between the germline ends. CDR3 nucleotides: TGCGCCAGCAGCCAAGATCAGCGGCAGTACTTC. This translates into CASSQDQRQYF.

This clonotype showed up many times. V gene TRBV15 combines with J gene TRBJ1-5, with D uncertain. There are 17 residues in the CDR3. Germline values: CDR1 LNHNV, CDR2 YYDKDF (reference sequence). Trimming took off 1 base at V and 4 bases at J, with 17 bases between the two ends. This CDR3 is CATSRATGLKNNQPQHF. The DNA of the CDR3 is TGTGCCACCAGCAGAGCCACCGGACTTAAGAATAATCAGCCCCAGCATTTT.

This clonotype showed up just a few times. This rearrangement joins TRBV12-5 to TRBJ1-5; D remains unclear. CDR1 LGHNT and CDR2 FRNRAP come from the germline V gene. The CDR3 is 16 residues long. V lost 2 bases and J lost 6, with 17 bases in between. The CDR3 reads CASGLLRSRTGQPQHF. The CDR3 nucleotides are TGTGCTAGTGGTTTGCTTCGGTCTAGGACGGGTCAGCCCCAGCATTTT.

This clonotype has a count of ten or more. The chain couples TRBV7-3 to TRBJ2-1; D may correspond to TRBD1 or TRBD2 (5 bases each). Trimming cost V 5 bases and J 4 bases, with 15 bases left between them. CDR3 length: 15 amino acids. Germline V gives CDR1 SGHTA, CDR2 FQGTGA. CDR3 DNA: TGTGCCAGCAGCCGATCCGGGACGAAATACAATGAGCAGTTCTTC. Translated: CASSRSGTKYNEQFF. Based on the CDR3 plus reference TRBV7-3 and TRBJ2-1, the full variable domain is GAGVSQTPSNKVTEKGKYVELRCDPISGHTALYWYRQSLGQGPEFLIYFQGTGAADDSGLPNDRFFAVRPEGSVSTLKIQRTERGDSAVYLCASSRSGTKYNEQFFGPGTRLTVL.

In its sample, this clonotype was seen many times. The chain recombines TRBV4-1 with TRBJ2-2, with TRBD1 identical over 9 bases. The CDR3 is 19 amino acids. The ends lost 3 bases at V and 3 bases at J; junction bases unmatched: 14. Germline-derived CDR1 and CDR2 are MGHRA and YSYEKL. The CDR3, as DNA: TGCGCCAGCAGCCACCGAAAGGGAGGGACAGGGCGTGACACCGGGGAGCTGTTTTTT. Translation: CASSHRKGGTGRDTGELFF.